This T cell receptor (beta chain) was retrieved from a study of cytotoxic CD8 clonotypes in ibrutinib-treated CLL. Some clones are missing from TCRdb's copy, which holds only in-frame ones; the method was immunoSEQ multiplex PCR. The repertoire holds about 200,000 clones, with roughly 73% as singletons. CDR3 length equals 15 residues. Trimming at V came to 3 bases and at J to 7 bases, leaving 5 bases not matched to a gene. In germline, CDR1 is MGHRA, CDR2 YSYEKL. Frozen-stored PBMCs produced roughly 2 micrograms of genomic DNA for TCR beta libraries. The clonotype originates from a human donor with chronic lymphocytic leukemia. This material consisted of PBMCs, taken after 12 months of ibrutinib treatment. This rearrangement joins TRBV4-1 to TRBJ2-2; 10 bases are a match to TRBD1. CDR3 protein: CASSHVGQGFGELFF. DNA for the CDR3: TGCGCCAGCAGCCACGTGGGACAGGGGTTCGGGGAGCTGTTTTTT.